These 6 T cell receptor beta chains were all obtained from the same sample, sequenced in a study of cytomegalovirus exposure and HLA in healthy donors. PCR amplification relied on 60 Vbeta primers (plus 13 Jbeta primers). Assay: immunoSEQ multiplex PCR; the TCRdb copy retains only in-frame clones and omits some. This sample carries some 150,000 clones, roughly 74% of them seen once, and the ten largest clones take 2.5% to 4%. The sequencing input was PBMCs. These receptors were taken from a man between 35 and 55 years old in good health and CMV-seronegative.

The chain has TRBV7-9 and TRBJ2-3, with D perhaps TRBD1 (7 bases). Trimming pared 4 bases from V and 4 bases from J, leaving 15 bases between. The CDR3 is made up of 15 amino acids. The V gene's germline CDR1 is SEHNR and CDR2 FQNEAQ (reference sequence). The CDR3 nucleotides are TGTGCCAGCAGCTCCCAGGGGGGCCGAGCAGATACGCAGTATTTT. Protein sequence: CASSSQGGRADTQYF.

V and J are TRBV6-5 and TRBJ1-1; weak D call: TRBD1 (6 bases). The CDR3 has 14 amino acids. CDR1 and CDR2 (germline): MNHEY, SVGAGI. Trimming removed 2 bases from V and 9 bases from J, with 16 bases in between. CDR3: CASSYGASGGKAFF. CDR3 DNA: TGTGCCAGCAGTTACGGGGCCAGTGGGGGCAAAGCTTTCTTT.

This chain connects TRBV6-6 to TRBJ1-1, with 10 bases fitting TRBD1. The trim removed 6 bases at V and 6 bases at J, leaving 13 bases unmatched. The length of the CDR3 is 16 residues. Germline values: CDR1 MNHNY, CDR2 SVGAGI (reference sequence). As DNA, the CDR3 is TGTGCCAGCAGCTCCCCTCCAGACAGGGGGCTATCTGAAGCTTTCTTT. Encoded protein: CASSSPPDRGLSEAFF.

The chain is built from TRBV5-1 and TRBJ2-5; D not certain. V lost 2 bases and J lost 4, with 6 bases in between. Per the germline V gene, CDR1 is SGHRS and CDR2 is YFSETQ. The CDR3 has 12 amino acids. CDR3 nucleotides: TGCGCCAGCAGCTTCCCGGGAGAGACCCAGTACTTC. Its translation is CASSFPGETQYF.

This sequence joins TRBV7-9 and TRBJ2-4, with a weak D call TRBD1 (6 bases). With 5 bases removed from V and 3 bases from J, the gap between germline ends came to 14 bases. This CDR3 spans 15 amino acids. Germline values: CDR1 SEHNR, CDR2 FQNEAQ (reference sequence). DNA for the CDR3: TGTGCCAGCAGCCAAGGGGGACCGGGCAAAAACATTCAGTACTTC. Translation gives CASSQGGPGKNIQYF.

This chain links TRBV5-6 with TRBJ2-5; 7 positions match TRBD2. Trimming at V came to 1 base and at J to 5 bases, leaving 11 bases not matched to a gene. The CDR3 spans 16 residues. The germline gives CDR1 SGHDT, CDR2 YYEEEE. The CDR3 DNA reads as TGTGCCAGCAGCTTGTTCGACGGGGCGGGAGTGGAGACCCAGTACTTC. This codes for CASSLFDGAGVETQYF.